Following are 4 T cell receptor beta chains from one sample sequenced in a study of PD-1 blockade in classical Hodgkin lymphoma. Time point defined: cycle 4 day 1 (C4D1), after 5 to 7 weeks of nivolumab. Each and every patient relapsed after autologous stem cell transplantation, and patients got differing brentuximab vedotin exposure. Magnetic negative selection of thawed PBMCs was the method by which CD4+ T cells were purified. Only in-frame clones appear in the TCRdb table, and some are missing; sequencing was by immunoSEQ multiplex PCR. The sample records tens of thousands of clones, more than 80% being singletons. This material consisted of CD4+ T cells from blood, taken before the fourth cycle of nivolumab. The source of these receptors is a human donor with classical Hodgkin lymphoma.

The chain employs TRBV15 and TRBJ1-4; possibly TRBD1 for D (5 bases). CDR3 length equals 14 residues. Germline V gene lookup returns CDR1 LNHNV and CDR2 YYDKDF (reference sequence). Trimming pared 1 base from V and 12 bases from J, leaving 15 bases between. The CDR3 DNA sequence: TGTGCCACCAGCAGAGGGGGGTCTCTACCGGAACTGTTTTTT. Amino acid sequence: CATSRGGSLPELFF.

The DNA of the CDR3 is TGTGCCAGCAGCGCTCCGCCGGCGGGAGCGCTCGAGCAGTACTTC. Its translation is CASSAPPAGALEQYF. The rearrangement uses TRBV5-6 and TRBJ2-7; 7 nucleotides line up with TRBD2. The CDR3 runs 15 residues. The germline CDR1 and CDR2 sequences are SGHDT and YYEEEE. V shed 4 bases and J 6 bases; nucleotides not matched to a gene: 13.

V gene TRBV18 combines with J gene TRBJ1-1, with D unresolved. This CDR3 spans 14 amino acids. Trimming left V 1 base short and J 5 bases short, with 11 bases between. CDR1 is KGHSH and CDR2 is LQKENI in the germline V gene. CDR3 residues: CASSPLGEITEAFF. The CDR3 DNA sequence: TGTGCCAGCTCACCACTCGGGGAAATTACTGAAGCTTTCTTT.

This CDR3 reads CSARIDGTPFF. The DNA of the CDR3 is TGCAGTGCTAGGATCGACGGGACTCCGTTCTTC. The chain uses TRBV20-1 and TRBJ2-1; perhaps TRBD2 as D (6 bases). CDR3 size: 11 residues. Trimming removed 3 bases at V and 15 bases at J, with 15 bases between. Germline values: CDR1 DFQATT, CDR2 SNEGSKA (reference sequence).